This TCR beta chain is drawn from a study of T-cell memory formation after mild COVID-19. With regard to this clonotype: Its antigen is not known.

Study outcomes and limitations: Clonal second-wave expansions that peaked on day 37 had unconfirmed SARS-CoV-2 specificity.

Each CDR3 protein is one row after TCRdb ran MiXCR on the 5' RACE reads. The table lists hundreds of thousands of distinct CDR3 sequences, 20% to 25% of them singletons, with 21% in the top ten. The receptor's source is a young man who had mild COVID-19 (a few samples of this study predate the infection). Cell type and time point are not known. The material sequenced was PBMCs or a T cell subset sorted from them (not recorded which).

CDR3 sequence: CASSPPRASGGYTQYF. The CDR3 DNA reads as TGTGCCAGCAGCCCACCTCGGGCTAGCGGGGGGTATACGCAGTATTTT. The rearrangement links TRBV7-9 to TRBJ2-3, with 11 bases that match TRBD2. V shed 5 bases, J shed 7 bases, and the junction held 11 bases outside the gene matches. Per the germline V gene, CDR1 is SEHNR and CDR2 is FQNEAQ (reference sequence). This CDR3 has 16 residues.